Shown below are 22 T cell receptor beta chains from a single sample sequenced in a study of graft-versus-host responses after intestinal transplantation. Their antigen targets remain unknown. The method was immunoSEQ multiplex PCR; TCRdb's version includes in-frame clones alone and lacks a portion of them. The data show about 110,000 clones, around 92% seen once. This material consisted of unstimulated CD8+ T cells sorted from spleen or lymph node cells, taken before transplant. These receptors were collected from a human donor who was the organ donor for an intestinal transplant.

The chain has TRBV9 and TRBJ2-3; 8 bases agree with TRBD2. This CDR3 region has 15 residues. After removal of 0 bases from V and 6 bases from J, the junction contained 6 bases not matched to a gene. CDR1 and CDR2 from the germline V gene are SGDLS and YYNGEE. The chain's CDR3 is CASSVVSGSADTQYF. The CDR3, as DNA: TGTGCCAGCAGCGTAGTGAGCGGGAGTGCGGATACGCAGTATTTT. Looking up the rest from reference TRBV9 and TRBJ2-3 gives the full variable domain: DSGVTQTPKHLITATGQRVTLRCSPRSGDLSVYWYQQSLDQGLQFLIQYYNGEERAKGNILERFSAQQFPDLHSELNLSSLELGDSALYFCASSVVSGSADTQYFGPGTRLTVL.

V usage is TRBV19 and J usage is TRBJ2-3; 7 nucleotides line up with TRBD2. Germline assignment: CDR1 LNHDA and CDR2 SQIVND (reference sequence). This CDR3 has 17 amino acids. V dropped 3 bases and J dropped 0; count of bases not matched to a gene: 9. The CDR3 loop is CASSMGISAGSTDTQYF. Written as DNA, the CDR3 is TGTGCCAGTAGTATGGGGATATCAGCGGGAAGCACAGATACGCAGTATTTT. The whole variable domain, remainder taken from reference TRBV19 and TRBJ2-3, is DGGITQSPKYLFRKEGQNVTLSCEQNLNHDAMYWYRQDPGQGLRLIYYSQIVNDFQKGDIAEGYSVSREKKESFPLTVTSAQKNPTAFYLCASSMGISAGSTDTQYFGPGTRLTVL.

The CDR3 sequence is CASSLGGVRAGALYEQYF. The CDR3 DNA reads as TGTGCCAGCAGCTTAGGAGGGGTACGAGCGGGAGCTCTCTACGAGCAGTACTTC. The J gene is TRBJ2-7, the V gene TRBV13; 8 nucleotides match TRBD2. Trimming removed 0 bases from V and 3 bases from J; junction bases left unmatched: 13. This CDR3 is 18 amino acids long. CDR1 and CDR2 from the germline V gene are PRHDT and FYEKMQ (reference sequence).

In this sample, this clone turned up once. The chain combines TRBV27 with TRBJ2-1, with D possibly matching TRBD1 (5 bases). Trimming cost V 3 bases and J 7 bases, with 13 bases left between them. The CDR3 spans 14 residues. The germline V gene has CDR1 MNHEY and CDR2 SMNVEV (reference sequence). The CDR3 region has the DNA TGTGCCAGCAGTTTGGGCGGCTCAGGGAATGAGCAGTTCTTC. It specifies CASSLGGSGNEQFF.

This clone was seen a single time. This chain uses TRBV7-6 with TRBJ2-7, with D possibly being TRBD1 or TRBD2 (5 bases each). The V end lost 4 bases, the J end lost 3 bases, and 10 bases lay between the germline ends. Germline V gene lookup returns CDR1 SGHVS and CDR2 FNYEAQ. The CDR3 spans 13 residues. The CDR3 DNA is TGTGCCAGCAGCTACCGGGACGGCTACGAGCAGTACTTC. The encoded protein is CASSYRDGYEQYF.

The rearrangement uses TRBV28 and TRBJ2-4; 9 bases are shared with TRBD2. The CDR3 extends over 16 amino acids. Trimming removed 5 bases from V and 5 bases from J; junction bases left unmatched: 10. Germline lookup yields CDR1 MDHEN and CDR2 SYDVKM. The CDR3 region is CASSPASGKIENIQYF. CDR3 DNA sequence: TGTGCCAGCAGTCCGGCTAGCGGGAAGATAGAAAACATTCAGTACTTC.

The rearrangement uses TRBV21-1 and TRBJ2-4. TRBV21-1 is classified as a pseudogene. The CDR3 has 14 residues. The CDR3 DNA is TGTGCCAGCAGCTCACAGGGAGGCAAAAACATTCAGTACTTC. Residues: CASSSQGGKNIQYF.

With respect to this clone: At one end the junction does not follow the germline gene, possibly because of a read error. The identical CDR3 is also encoded by other nucleotide sequences in the sample. This chain uses TRBV27 with TRBJ1-5; D is unclear. Per germline, CDR1 MNHEY and CDR2 SMNVEV (reference sequence). There are 15 residues in the CDR3. The CDR3 region has the DNA TGTGCTAGCAGTTTAGGAGCTTATAGCAATCAGCCCCAGCATTTT. Its translation is CASSLGAYSNQPQHF.

The rearrangement uses TRBV11-2 and TRBJ2-1; 9 bases align to TRBD2. Per germline, CDR1 SGHAT and CDR2 FQNNGV. V shed 1 base and J 6 bases; nucleotides not matched to a gene: 1. The CDR3 length is 14 residues. The CDR3 sequence is CASSLVAGVNEQFF. The CDR3 nucleotides read TGTGCCAGCAGCTTAGTAGCGGGAGTCAATGAGCAGTTCTTC.

The chain uses TRBV19 and TRBJ1-5; the D gene is possibly TRBD1 (5 bases). Germline V gene sequence: CDR1 LNHDA, CDR2 SQIVND (reference sequence). The ends were cut back, 7 bases at V and 5 bases at J, with 18 bases in the middle. The CDR3 is made up of 15 amino acids. The DNA of the CDR3 is TGTGCCAGTACCAGCCGGGACGTCTCCTATCAGCCCCAGCATTTT. Encoded protein: CASTSRDVSYQPQHF.

This chain links TRBV5-1 with TRBJ1-2, with 11 nucleotides matching TRBD1. Germline V CDR1 and CDR2: SGHRS, YFSETQ. Trimming cost V 3 bases and J 8 bases; bases outside gene matches: 9. The CDR3 length is 15 residues. DNA of the CDR3: TGCGCCAGCAGCTCAGGGACAGGGGGATCGGGGGGCTACACCTTC. As protein: CASSSGTGGSGGYTF. The variable domain in full, completed from reference TRBV5-1 and TRBJ1-2, reads KAGVTQTPRYLIKTRGQQVTLSCSPISGHRSVSWYQQTPGQGLQFLFEYFSETQRNKGNFPGRFSGRQFSNSRSEMNVSTLELGDSALYLCASSSGTGGSGGYTFGSGTRLTVV.

The genes are TRBV5-1 and TRBJ1-1, with D possibly TRBD1 on 6 matching bases. The CDR3 consists of 15 residues. V dropped 0 bases and J dropped 1 base, with 10 bases sitting between them. Germline CDR1 is SGHRS and CDR2 is YFSETQ. CDR3 protein: CASSLGRGQNTEAFF. The CDR3 DNA is TGCGCCAGCAGCTTGGGAAGGGGACAGAACACTGAAGCTTTCTTT. The whole variable domain, remainder taken from reference TRBV5-1 and TRBJ1-1, is KAGVTQTPRYLIKTRGQQVTLSCSPISGHRSVSWYQQTPGQGLQFLFEYFSETQRNKGNFPGRFSGRQFSNSRSEMNVSTLELGDSALYLCASSLGRGQNTEAFFGQGTRLTVV.

This chain uses TRBV2 with TRBJ2-2; no clear D gene. Germline assignment: CDR1 SNHLY and CDR2 FYNNEI. This CDR3 is built from 15 residues. With 6 bases removed from V and 1 base from J, the gap between germline ends came to 12 bases. The DNA for the CDR3 is TGTGCCAGCAGATCCGGTACTGAGAACACCGGGGAGCTGTTTTTT. It specifies CASRSGTENTGELFF.

The genes are TRBV6-5 and TRBJ2-1; unclear D gene. The V end lost 6 bases, the J end lost 9 bases, and 18 bases lay between the germline ends. Germline assignment: CDR1 MNHEY and CDR2 SVGAGI. The CDR3 length is 14 residues. CDR3 DNA: TGTGCCAGCAGGCCGACATCCGGGCTAGGTGAGCAGTTCTTC. Its translation: CASRPTSGLGEQFF.

The chain has TRBV28 and TRBJ2-5, with 8 bases fitting TRBD2. The end of the DNA aligns better with TRBJ2-7, so the J call may be wrong. CDR1 is MDHEN, CDR2 SYDVKM, per germline. The CDR3 length is 14 residues. CDR3 sequence reads: CASSAGLASHEQYF. The CDR3, as DNA: TGTGCCAGCAGTGCCGGACTAGCTAGCCACGAGCAGTACTTC.

This clone was observed a single time. Other DNA variants within this sample encode the same CDR3. This chain joins TRBV9 and TRBJ1-1, with a tentative D call TRBD1 (6 bases). CDR1 and CDR2 from the germline V gene are SGDLS and YYNGEE. This CDR3 region has 16 residues. V was shortened by 0 bases and J by 4 bases, with 16 bases between the two germline ends. CDR3 sequence reads: CASSVDGGGGGTEAFF. The CDR3, as DNA: TGTGCCAGCAGCGTAGATGGAGGGGGGGGCGGCACTGAAGCTTTCTTT.

CDR3 in amino acids: CASTSRAGLYEQYF. CDR3 in DNA: TGTGCCAGCACCTCCCGGGCAGGGCTATACGAGCAGTACTTC. The chain joins TRBV27 to TRBJ2-7, with D perhaps matching TRBD1 (5 bases). Germline values: CDR1 MNHEY, CDR2 SMNVEV (reference sequence). The CDR3 spans 14 residues. Trimming took 7 bases from V and 4 from J, leaving 17 bases between them.

CDR3: CASRKTGGSRGTEAFF. For the CDR3, the DNA is TGTGCCAGTAGAAAAACAGGGGGCTCGAGGGGCACTGAAGCTTTCTTT. V usage is TRBV19 and J usage is TRBJ1-1; 9 nucleotides line up with TRBD1. The CDR3 is made up of 16 amino acids. J lost 4 bases, V lost 6 bases, and 12 bases had no gene match. The germline V gene encodes CDR1 LNHDA and CDR2 SQIVND (reference sequence).

This chain joins TRBV7-2 and TRBJ2-2; D ambiguous. The V gene's germline CDR1 is SGHTA and CDR2 FQGNSA. Trimming left V 3 bases short and J 2 bases short, with 1 base between. This CDR3 spans 12 amino acids. CDR3 DNA sequence: TGTGCCAGCAGCTTTAACACCGGGGAGCTGTTTTTT. Translated: CASSFNTGELFF.

The rearrangement links TRBV7-2 to TRBJ2-2; TRBD2 agrees at 13 bases. J gave up 6 bases and V 5 bases, and 3 bases lay outside the gene matches. Germline loops: CDR1 SGHTA, CDR2 FQGNSA. The CDR3 is made up of 15 amino acids. For the CDR3, the DNA is TGTGCCAGCAGCCTACTAGCGGGAGGGTCCGGGGAGCTGTTTTTT. Translating gives CASSLLAGGSGELFF.

This clone was observed a few times. This rearrangement joins TRBV19 to TRBJ2-7, with D maybe TRBD2 (6 bases). Deletions cut 2 bases from V and 2 bases from J, with 13 bases between. Germline V gene data show CDR1 as LNHDA and CDR2 as SQIVND (reference sequence). The CDR3 loop spans 15 amino acids. CDR3 region: CASSITGTGTYEQYF. The CDR3 nucleotides read TGTGCCAGTAGTATAACCGGGACTGGTACCTACGAGCAGTACTTC.

The CDR3 DNA reads as TGTGCCAGCAGTGAAGTTTTGGAAGTAAGCCCGTACAATGAGCAGTTCTTC. Translated: CASSEVLEVSPYNEQFF. The chain joins TRBV2 to TRBJ2-1; no firm D call. The germline V gene has CDR1 SNHLY and CDR2 FYNNEI. The CDR3 runs to 17 residues. V was cut by 1 base and J by 4 bases, with 17 bases left in between.